A selection of T cell receptor beta chains follows, all from one sample in a study of blood T cell repertoires in COVID-19. Sequencing used immunoSEQ multiplex PCR; TCRdb keeps in-frame clones, though not all of them. The repertoire holds fewer than 700,000 clones, with 85% to 90% as singletons. Sequences were obtained from peripheral blood. These receptors were collected from a woman aged 45 to 65 with COVID-19, enrolled during active disease. The CDR3 runs from the conserved cysteine through the conserved F or W. The order of the fields is V gene, CDR3 protein.

v_call: TRBV6-5; cdr3_aa: CASSYLQGRGGYTF
v_call: TRBV6-6; cdr3_aa: CASILQGNQPQHF
v_call: TRBV9; cdr3_aa: CASSVAGNPTGELFF
v_call: TRBV7-8; cdr3_aa: CASSLVREDEKLFF
v_call: TRBV30; cdr3_aa: CACSGTTNEKLFF
v_call: TRBV24-1; cdr3_aa: CATSGGDRGGNYGYTF
v_call: TRBV6-5; cdr3_aa: CASSYTRQSGNTIYF
v_call: TRBV5-6; cdr3_aa: CASSPGGSPGELFF
v_call: TRBV20-1; cdr3_aa: CSAYKETQYF
v_call: TRBV3-1/TRBV3-2; cdr3_aa: CASSQGGARGTGYTF
v_call: TRBV7-3; cdr3_aa: CASSLGQGPPEAFF
v_call: TRBV24-1; cdr3_aa: CATSDQRNEQFF
v_call: TRBV6-6; cdr3_aa: CASNQGPQYF
v_call: TRBV28; cdr3_aa: CASRDRGRETQYF
v_call: TRBV29-1; cdr3_aa: CSVDRTADTDTQYF
v_call: TRBV25-1; cdr3_aa: CASSESKGISGNTIYF
v_call: TRBV19; cdr3_aa: CASSISARGGGMDGYTF
v_call: TRBV15; cdr3_aa: CATSRAPAPGTGYEQYF
v_call: TRBV10-3; cdr3_aa: CAISEDGQGQDSYEQYF
v_call: TRBV27; cdr3_aa: CASSSHREEKLFF
v_call: TRBV5-5; cdr3_aa: CASSLGLAGPDTQYF
v_call: TRBV19; cdr3_aa: CASSTGLLRKETQYF
v_call: TRBV7-6; cdr3_aa: CASERTSGGANEQYF
v_call: TRBV30; cdr3_aa: CAWTNRGGTNEKLFF
v_call: TRBV12-3/TRBV12-4; cdr3_aa: CASGMTVQETQYF
v_call: TRBV5-1; cdr3_aa: CASSLVSVYEQYF
v_call: TRBV14; cdr3_aa: CASSQVGQGGRNEQFF
v_call: TRBV30; cdr3_aa: CAWSVRIAGTPYEQYF
v_call: TRBV5-1; cdr3_aa: CASSRGTGDTYGYTF
v_call: TRBV19; cdr3_aa: CASSMGGRGNQPQHF
v_call: TRBV10-3; cdr3_aa: CAISDGQGIRQFF
v_call: TRBV3-1/TRBV3-2; cdr3_aa: CASSQGPSYNSPLHF
v_call: TRBV2; cdr3_aa: CASSELAGGRDTQYF
v_call: TRBV6-5; cdr3_aa: CASSYAGGQDEQYF
v_call: TRBV28; cdr3_aa: CASSLGDRAHNYGYTF
v_call: TRBV24-1; cdr3_aa: CATSDPGQGGTEAFF
v_call: TRBV2; cdr3_aa: CASSDIRQGAFYNSPLHF
v_call: TRBV7-8; cdr3_aa: CASSPGTGRAPVNGYTF
v_call: TRBV6-1; cdr3_aa: CASSARGSEKNTGELFF
v_call: TRBV9; cdr3_aa: CASSVDTASNYGYTF
v_call: TRBV6-5; cdr3_aa: CGGVFDQVNTEAFF
v_call: TRBV5-4; cdr3_aa: CASSLGSPIGANEQFF
v_call: TRBV29-1; cdr3_aa: CSVEEYGSSGANVLTF
v_call: TRBV19; cdr3_aa: CASRDRTNNYEQYF
v_call: TRBV5-4; cdr3_aa: CASSVRQGANEKLFF
v_call: TRBV3-1/TRBV3-2; cdr3_aa: CASSQGRGFAYEQYF
v_call: TRBV28; cdr3_aa: CASNPSTGAYEQYF
v_call: TRBV5-4; cdr3_aa: CASSFGGGEADTQYF
v_call: TRBV6-5; cdr3_aa: CASSPTGDSPLHF
v_call: TRBV7-6; cdr3_aa: CASSSSTDRVTDTQYF
v_call: TRBV12-3/TRBV12-4; cdr3_aa: CASSLAGDEKLFF
v_call: TRBV5-1; cdr3_aa: CASSFRDRQETQYF
v_call: TRBV28; cdr3_aa: CASTETGTYEQYF
v_call: TRBV30; cdr3_aa: CAWSVGGAAFF
v_call: TRBV6-6; cdr3_aa: CASRGLGLNVLTF
v_call: TRBV28; cdr3_aa: CASRPDRGYEKLFF
v_call: TRBV9; cdr3_aa: CASSVRQGDGMNTEAFF